These 22 T cell receptor beta chains came from one sample sequenced in a study of T cells in Graves' hyperthyroidism and ophthalmopathy (dated by TCRdb to about 2019). Library prep was done by multiplex PCR. Sequencing was performed on an Illumina HiSeq 2000. Amplification of TCR beta CDR3 regions was carried out from RNA transcripts. For the first round of RT-PCR on the TCR CDR3, the HTBI primer set was used together with the Qiagen OneStep RT-PCR kit. TCRdb trimmed public reads at Q25 via fastp, called clones via MiXCR and kept in-frame beta chains. A single entry per CDR3 protein holds the most common genes and DNA from its merged rows. The sample profile shows 300,000 to 500,000 distinct CDR3 sequences; 11% to 15% of them were found once. Of the sample, around 28% falls within the top ten clones. The sample comprised blood. The source is a man between 45 and 60 years old with Graves' ophthalmopathy.

This clonotype was counted ten times or more. The chain is built from TRBV11-3 and TRBJ1-1; 8 bases are shared with TRBD1. Germline CDR1 SGHNT, CDR2 YENEEA. The CDR3 has 17 residues. J was trimmed by 0 bases and V by 5 bases; bases with no gene match: 11. CDR3 protein: CASSLEPGQALNTEAFF. In DNA, the CDR3 is TGTGCCAGCAGCCTGGAACCGGGACAGGCTCTGAACACTGAAGCTTTCTTT. Drawing the rest from reference TRBV11-3 and TRBJ1-1, the complete variable domain is EAGVVQSPRYKIIEKKQPVAFWCNPISGHNTLYWYLQNLGQGPELLIRYENEEAVDDSQLPKDRFSAERLKGVDSTLKIQPAELGDSAVYLCASSLEPGQALNTEAFFGQGTRLTVV.

This clonotype was counted many times. J is TRBJ2-5 and V is TRBV7-8, with 9 bases that match TRBD1. The CDR3 runs to 14 residues. The J segment lost 7 bases and the V segment lost 1 base, leaving 4 bases of the junction unmatched. Germline V gives CDR1 SGHVS, CDR2 FQNEAQ. DNA for the CDR3: TGTGCCAGCAGCTTAGGGACAGGGGTCGGGACCCAGTACTTC. Its protein is CASSLGTGVGTQYF.

The genes are TRBV15 and TRBJ2-1, with 13 bases that match TRBD2. The V segment lost 7 bases and the J segment 4 bases; nucleotides outside the gene matches: 10. CDR3 length: 17 amino acids. Germline values: CDR1 LNHNV, CDR2 YYDKDF (reference sequence). CDR3 amino acids: CATKRRLAGGGYNEQFF. The CDR3 coding sequence is TGTGCCACCAAACGCAGACTAGCGGGAGGAGGATACAATGAGCAGTTCTTC.

This clonotype was counted ten times or more. The chain combines TRBV4-2 with TRBJ2-7, with D possibly TRBD1 on 6 matching bases. This CDR3 is 15 amino acids long. Between the trimmed V and J ends, which lost 4 bases and 3 bases, there was a span of 16 bases. The germline V gene has CDR1 LGHNA and CDR2 YNFKEQ. CDR3 amino acids: CASSRSAGERYEQYF. The CDR3 DNA reads as TGTGCCAGCAGCCGAAGCGCAGGGGAGCGCTACGAGCAGTACTTC.

The chain couples TRBV6-1 to TRBJ1-5; D is ambiguous. Per germline, CDR1 MNHNS and CDR2 SASEGT. V gave up 2 bases and J gave up 7 bases, with 18 bases separating them. The CDR3 is 16 residues long. This CDR3 reads CASSERNDYSLQPQHF. DNA for the CDR3: TGTGCCAGCAGTGAAAGAAATGATTACAGCCTACAGCCCCAGCATTTT.

At least ten counts were recorded for this clonotype. The CDR3 DNA reads TGTGCCAGCACCCCGGGGACCCCGGGGGAAAAACTGTTTTTT. It specifies CASTPGTPGEKLFF. The chain combines TRBV11-3 with TRBJ1-4; D might be TRBD1 (5 bases). The CDR3 contains 14 residues. Per the germline V gene, CDR1 is SGHNT and CDR2 is YENEEA. With 7 bases removed from V and 8 bases from J, the gap between germline ends came to 17 bases. Full variable domain (missing parts from reference TRBV11-3 and TRBJ1-4): EAGVVQSPRYKIIEKKQPVAFWCNPISGHNTLYWYLQNLGQGPELLIRYENEEAVDDSQLPKDRFSAERLKGVDSTLKIQPAELGDSAVYLCASTPGTPGEKLFFGSGTQLSVL.

V is TRBV7-9 and J is TRBJ2-1, with a weak D call TRBD2 (5 bases). The CDR3 runs 12 residues. Trimming took 6 bases from V and 6 from J, leaving 9 bases between them. The germline gives CDR1 SEHNR, CDR2 FQNEAQ (reference sequence). The CDR3 coding sequence is TGTGCCAGCAGACTAACTAGCAATGAGCAGTTCTTC. It translates to CASRLTSNEQFF.

The chain couples TRBV20-1 to TRBJ2-4, with a possible D match to TRBD1 (5 bases). The CDR3 loop spans 15 amino acids. V shed 3 bases and J shed 0 bases, with 12 bases lying between them. Germline V lookup: CDR1 DFQATT, CDR2 SNEGSKA (reference sequence). The DNA for the CDR3 is TGCAGTGCTAGTCTGGGGCTATTAGCCAAAAACATTCAGTACTTC. Translation: CSASLGLLAKNIQYF.

This clonotype was seen a handful of times. The V gene is TRBV12-3 or TRBV12-4, the J gene TRBJ2-5, with D perhaps matching TRBD1 or TRBD2 (5 bases each). This CDR3 comprises 14 residues. Trimming took off 6 bases at V and 3 bases at J, with 14 bases between the two ends. The CDR3 region is CASRPPGPKETQYF. CDR3 in DNA: TGTGCCAGCAGACCTCCGGGACCCAAAGAGACCCAGTACTTC.

This clonotype was recorded at least ten times. The V call is TRBV7-8, the J call TRBJ2-3; TRBD2 aligns across 7 bases. V lost 5 bases to trimming and J lost 1 base; unmatched junction nucleotides: 12. CDR3 length equals 17 residues. CDR1 and CDR2 (germline): SGHVS, FQNEAQ. CDR3 in amino acids: CASSHRRTSPRTDTQYF. The CDR3 DNA follows: TGTGCCAGCAGCCATCGGCGGACTAGTCCCCGCACAGATACGCAGTATTTT. Based on the CDR3 plus reference TRBV7-8 and TRBJ2-3, the full variable domain is GAGVSQSPRYKVAKRGQDVALRCDPISGHVSLFWYQQALGQGPEFLTYFQNEAQLDKSGLPSDRFFAERPEGSVSTLKIQRTQQEDSAVYLCASSHRRTSPRTDTQYFGPGTRLTVL.

This clonotype has more than one count but fewer than ten. This sequence joins TRBV28 and TRBJ2-1, with a weak D call TRBD2 (5 bases). The CDR3 is 13 residues long. In germline, CDR1 is MDHEN, CDR2 SYDVKM. The V end was cut by 2 bases, the J end by 7 bases, with 9 bases between. CDR3 amino acids: CASSLTSWNEQFF. The CDR3 nucleotides are TGTGCCAGCAGTTTAACTAGTTGGAATGAGCAGTTCTTC.

This sequence joins TRBV7-8 and TRBJ1-5; D is uncertain. CDR1 and CDR2 (germline): SGHVS, FQNEAQ. The CDR3 runs 15 residues. V was pared by 1 base and J by 2 bases, with 9 bases between. CDR3 residues: CASSLGEVGNQPQHF. The CDR3 DNA sequence: TGTGCCAGCAGCTTAGGGGAGGTCGGCAATCAGCCCCAGCATTTT.

This clonotype has at least ten counts. This chain connects TRBV15 to TRBJ2-3; perhaps TRBD1 as D (5 bases). Germline V gene lookup returns CDR1 LNHNV and CDR2 YYDKDF (reference sequence). Deletions cut 4 bases from V and 0 bases from J, with 11 bases between. The length of the CDR3 is 15 residues. CDR3 nucleotide sequence: TGTGCCACCAGCACCGACAGAACTAGCACAGATACGCAGTATTTT. Encoded protein: CATSTDRTSTDTQYF.

Many counts were recorded for this clonotype. This chain links TRBV27 with TRBJ2-1; 9 bases match TRBD1. The CDR3 covers 17 residues. The germline CDR1 and CDR2 sequences are MNHEY and SMNVEV (reference sequence). Trimming removed 6 bases from V and 10 bases from J; junction bases left unmatched: 19. The CDR3 DNA follows: TGTGCCAGCAGCCCCCTCGGGCCGGGACAGGGTTCGGAGGAGCAGTTCTTC. Protein product: CASSPLGPGQGSEEQFF.

This clonotype was seen more than once but under ten times. V is TRBV19 and J is TRBJ2-1; no firm D call. In germline, CDR1 is LNHDA, CDR2 SQIVND (reference sequence). V was pared by 1 base and J by 0 bases, with 7 bases between. CDR3 length: 15 residues. The CDR3 sequence is CASSIVPVSYNEQFF. The CDR3 DNA reads TGTGCCAGTAGTATAGTTCCGGTCTCCTACAATGAGCAGTTCTTC.

This chain connects TRBV28 to TRBJ2-5, with D uncertain. The germline V gene encodes CDR1 MDHEN and CDR2 SYDVKM. V was cut by 7 bases and J by 1 base, with 7 bases left in between. The CDR3 runs 12 residues. The chain's CDR3 is CASKDIQETQYF. The CDR3 DNA reads as TGTGCCAGCAAGGATATCCAAGAGACCCAGTACTTC.

This clonotype was seen at least ten times. CDR3 DNA sequence: TGTGCCACCAGCGATGGGACAACGGATCAGCCCCAGCATTTT. Translating gives CATSDGTTDQPQHF. The chain recombines TRBV24-1 with TRBJ1-5, with D possibly TRBD1 on 6 matching bases. Trimming pared 7 bases from V and 5 bases from J, leaving 14 bases between. The CDR3 is 14 residues long. Germline V lookup: CDR1 KGHDR, CDR2 SFDVKD.

This clonotype came up a few times. This sequence joins TRBV11-3 and TRBJ2-3; 15 bases map to TRBD2. This CDR3 region has 16 residues. The ends lost 5 bases at V and 4 bases at J; junction bases unmatched: 4. CDR1 and CDR2 from the germline V gene are SGHNT and YENEEA. In DNA, the CDR3 is TGTGCCAGCAGCCAGGGACTAGCGGGAGGATCAGATACGCAGTATTTT. Amino acids: CASSQGLAGGSDTQYF.

Many counts were recorded for this clonotype. CDR3 bases: TGTGCCAGCAGCCGCACTAGCGGGAGGGAGTACGAGCAGTACTTC. Translated, it gives CASSRTSGREYEQYF. This chain connects TRBV3-1 to TRBJ2-7; 13 nucleotides line up with TRBD2. The germline V gene encodes CDR1 LGHDT and CDR2 YNNKEL (reference sequence). The CDR3 is made up of 15 amino acids. V shed 4 bases and J 4 bases; nucleotides not matched to a gene: 4.

This clonotype showed up many times. V gene TRBV3-1 combines with J gene TRBJ2-2; D gene uncertain. Trimming removed 4 bases at V and 4 bases at J, with 13 bases between. The CDR3 consists of 15 residues. In germline, CDR1 is LGHDT, CDR2 YNNKEL (reference sequence). DNA for the CDR3: TGTGCCAGCAGCCTCCCCCCAGACATCACCGGGGAGCTGTTTTTT. Translation: CASSLPPDITGELFF.

This clonotype was recorded at least ten times. The junction departs from the called germline gene at one end, perhaps through a read error. The CDR3 sequence: CASILTLAGVYNEQFF. CDR3 sequence (DNA): TGTGCCAGCATCTTAACACTAGCGGGAGTCTACAATGAGCAGTTCTTC. The chain has TRBV7-8 and TRBJ2-1; TRBD2 matches at 11 bases. Germline-derived CDR1 and CDR2 are SGHVS and FQNEAQ. CDR3 length: 16 residues.

The rearrangement uses TRBV12-5 and TRBJ1-1; D is ambiguous. V gave up 0 bases and J gave up 5 bases, with 19 bases separating them. The length of the CDR3 is 17 residues. CDR1 is LGHNT, CDR2 FRNRAP, per germline. CDR3 nucleotides: TGTGCTAGTGGTTTGGTACGGAGAACACCAACTTGGACTGAAGCTTTCTTT. Encoded protein: CASGLVRRTPTWTEAFF.